This T cell receptor (beta chain) derives from a study of T cells after yellow fever vaccination. The V segment lost 1 base and the J segment 7 bases; nucleotides outside the gene matches: 10. There are 16 residues in the CDR3. Germline lookup yields CDR1 SGHTA and CDR2 FQGNSA. MiXCR was run by TCRdb on the 5' RACE reads, yielding one entry per CDR3 protein. The top ten hold about 3.3% of the sample, which has about 320,000 distinct CDR3 sequences, around 11% seen once. This clonotype was recorded a few times. The TCR originated in a man younger than 35 who received the YFV17D yellow fever vaccine. The V and J genes are TRBV7-2 and TRBJ2-1, with TRBD2 matching over 7 bases. The starting material was CD4+ T cells sorted from PBMCs, obtained 45 days after the yellow fever booster vaccination. The CDR3 region has the DNA TGTGCCAGCAGCTTAGTCAGGCGGGACTACCGTAATGAGCAGTTCTTC. It codes for CASSLVRRDYRNEQFF.